Following are 29 T cell receptor beta chains from one sample sequenced in a study of T cell repertoires in cytomegalovirus infection. TCRdb ran MiXCR on the reads and lists one entry per CDR3 protein. This table has 150,000 or so distinct CDR3 sequences, roughly a quarter appearing once. Material: PBMCs. The source is a human donor in good health (CMV status not recorded). Some clones in this sample may be carry-over from other donors' samples.

This clonotype has ten or more counts. This chain uses TRBV7-2 with TRBJ1-5, with D tentatively TRBD1 (6 bases). V gave up 1 base and J gave up 9 bases, with 16 bases separating them. This CDR3 is built from 15 residues. The V gene's germline CDR1 is SGHTA and CDR2 FQGNSA. CDR3 nucleotide sequence: TGTGCCAGCAGCTTAGGGTTAGGGACAAGGGGGCCCCAGCATTTT. Its protein product is CASSLGLGTRGPQHF.

This clonotype came up many times. Here the CDR3 DNA reads TGTGCCAGCAGCTACGAGCCCTACGAGCAGTACTTC. Protein product: CASSYEPYEQYF. The chain carries TRBV7-2 and TRBJ2-7; no firm D call. CDR1 is SGHTA, CDR2 FQGNSA, per germline. This CDR3 is 12 amino acids long. V lost 4 bases, J lost 2 bases, and 6 bases lay in between.

In its sample, this clonotype was seen many times. This chain joins TRBV7-8 and TRBJ1-4; D may be TRBD1 (5 bases). The CDR3 runs to 16 residues. V lost 1 base and J lost 7, with 16 bases in between. Per the germline V gene, CDR1 is SGHVS and CDR2 is FQNEAQ. CDR3 in amino acids: CASSLVGGVGSEKLFF. The CDR3 DNA follows: TGTGCCAGCAGCTTAGTGGGGGGGGTAGGAAGTGAAAAACTGTTTTTT.

The sample holds a few counts of this clonotype. The chain couples TRBV14 to TRBJ2-5, with D possibly matching TRBD2 (5 bases). Germline CDR1 is SGHDN and CDR2 is FVKESK. Trimming pared 1 base from V and 1 base from J, leaving 13 bases between. The CDR3 contains 16 residues. CDR3 in amino acids: CASSQGFLALQETQYF. The CDR3 DNA is TGTGCCAGCAGCCAAGGATTTCTAGCCCTCCAAGAGACCCAGTACTTC.

This clonotype was found many times. CDR3 in DNA: TGTGCCAGCAGTTTCGGGGGACAAGCTAGAGTCATTCAGTACTTC. Translation gives CASSFGGQARVIQYF. V and J are TRBV28 and TRBJ2-4; D tentatively reads TRBD1 or TRBD2 (6 bases each). Germline-derived CDR1 and CDR2 are MDHEN and SYDVKM. Trimming pared 3 bases from V and 9 bases from J, leaving 18 bases between. The CDR3 is 15 residues long.

In this sample, this clonotype turned up a few times. V is TRBV29-1 and J is TRBJ2-2; D unclear. The V and J ends lost 4 bases and 5 bases respectively, with 5 bases between them. The CDR3 loop spans 11 amino acids. The germline gives CDR1 SQVTM, CDR2 ANQGSEA. The CDR3 loop reads CSVAGTGELFF. CDR3 sequence (DNA): TGCAGCGTTGCCGGGACCGGGGAGCTGTTTTTT.

This chain uses TRBV9 with TRBJ1-2; no reliable D call. The V and J ends lost 4 bases and 8 bases respectively, with 15 bases between them. This CDR3 spans 13 amino acids. The V gene's germline CDR1 is SGDLS and CDR2 YYNGEE. The CDR3 nucleotides are TGTGCCAGCAGCCGCGGTCTAGGGAACGGCTACACCTTC. Its protein product is CASSRGLGNGYTF. Supplemented by reference TRBV9 and TRBJ1-2, the full variable domain reads DSGVTQTPKHLITATGQRVTLRCSPRSGDLSVYWYQQSLDQGLQFLIQYYNGEERAKGNILERFSAQQFPDLHSELNLSSLELGDSALYFCASSRGLGNGYTFGSGTRLTVV.

This clonotype was seen ten or more times. V gene TRBV7-2 combines with J gene TRBJ2-4; 7 positions agree with TRBD2. Germline CDR1 is SGHTA and CDR2 is FQGNSA. The CDR3 covers 21 residues. The trim removed 0 bases at V and 0 bases at J, leaving 17 bases unmatched. In nucleotides, the CDR3 is TGTGCCAGCAGCTTAGCGGGACTAACCGTCTCTGCCTTGATAGCCAAAAACATTCAGTACTTC. Amino acids: CASSLAGLTVSALIAKNIQYF.

The chain is built from TRBV28 and TRBJ1-6; no clear D gene. Germline V gene data show CDR1 as MDHEN and CDR2 as SYDVKM. This CDR3 is built from 15 residues. The CDR3 region has the DNA TGTGCGGCGATGGGTGAACGGACCTTAAATTCACCCCTCCACTTT. This encodes CAAMGERTLNSPLHF.

A few counts support this clonotype. The gene calls are TRBV28 and TRBJ2-2; D may be TRBD1 (7 bases). This CDR3 is 16 amino acids long. CDR1 MDHEN and CDR2 SYDVKM come from the germline V gene. Trimming pared 2 bases from V and 3 bases from J, leaving 13 bases between. CDR3 loop: CASSLITGEDTGELFF. CDR3 DNA sequence: TGTGCCAGCAGTTTAATTACAGGGGAGGACACCGGGGAGCTGTTTTTT.

Here the CDR3 DNA reads TGTGCCAGCATTGGGGGCACTGAAGCTTTCTTT. Protein sequence: CASIGGTEAFF. The chain is built from TRBV28 and TRBJ1-1, with TRBD1 as a possible D gene (5 bases). The germline CDR1 and CDR2 sequences are MDHEN and SYDVKM. The CDR3 consists of 11 residues. Trimming took 7 bases from V and 4 from J, leaving 7 bases between them.

This clonotype was detected ten times or more. V and J are TRBV7-2 and TRBJ2-3; D perhaps matches TRBD1 (5 bases). CDR1 and CDR2 (germline): SGHTA, FQGNSA. This CDR3 region has 14 residues. V lost 4 bases and J 4 bases, leaving 12 bases between the germline ends. CDR3 region: CASSSQGPPDTQYF. The CDR3 DNA follows: TGTGCCAGCAGCTCCCAGGGTCCGCCAGATACGCAGTATTTT. The full variable domain, rest sourced from reference TRBV7-2 and TRBJ2-3, is GAGVSQSPSNKVTEKGKDVELRCDPISGHTALYWYRQSLGQGLEFLIYFQGNSAPDKSGLPSDRFSAERTGGSVSTLTIQRTQQEDSAVYLCASSSQGPPDTQYFGPGTRLTVL.

This clonotype was seen repeatedly, ten times or more. This chain joins TRBV12-3 or TRBV12-4 and TRBJ1-5, with D uncertain. CDR3 length equals 14 residues. With 3 bases removed from V and 1 base from J, the gap between germline ends came to 7 bases. This CDR3 is CASSFVRSNQPQHF. Written as DNA, the CDR3 is TGTGCCAGCAGTTTCGTACGGAGCAATCAGCCCCAGCATTTT.

The CDR3 is CASSSRVRTEAFF. CDR3 nucleotides: TGTGCCAGTAGTAGTAGGGTTCGGACTGAAGCTTTCTTT. The V and J genes are TRBV19 and TRBJ1-1; D gene uncertain. The ends were cut back, 4 bases at V and 5 bases at J, with 11 bases in the middle. Per germline, CDR1 LNHDA and CDR2 SQIVND (reference sequence). This CDR3 is 13 amino acids long.

The CDR3 here is CSARETPEGPNQPQHF. The CDR3 region has the DNA TGCAGTGCTAGAGAGACCCCGGAAGGGCCCAATCAGCCCCAGCATTTT. The chain links TRBV20-1 to TRBJ1-5; D unresolved. The CDR3 length is 16 residues. CDR1 is DFQATT, CDR2 SNEGSKA, per germline (reference sequence). V was shortened by 0 bases and J by 3 bases, with 15 bases between the two germline ends.

This clonotype occurred a few times. The J gene is TRBJ2-6, the V gene TRBV5-5, with D hard to call. The germline V gene has CDR1 SGHKS and CDR2 YYEKEE (reference sequence). V lost 5 bases and J 0 bases, leaving 9 bases between the germline ends. The CDR3 is made up of 15 amino acids. The CDR3 nucleotides are TGTGCCAGCAGTCCATTTCGCTCTGGGGCCAACGTCCTGACTTTC. Its protein is CASSPFRSGANVLTF.

This clonotype was found many times. The chain combines TRBV7-2 with TRBJ2-1, with D unclear. The CDR3 covers 15 residues. Germline V gene data show CDR1 as SGHTA and CDR2 as FQGNSA. The V gene lost 4 bases and the J gene lost 5 bases, with 15 bases spanning the gap. DNA of the CDR3: TGTGCCAGCAGCTCCCTCCCGGGCCAGGACAATGAGCAGTTCTTC. Amino acid sequence: CASSSLPGQDNEQFF. The full variable domain, completed using reference TRBV7-2 and TRBJ2-1, is GAGVSQSPSNKVTEKGKDVELRCDPISGHTALYWYRQSLGQGLEFLIYFQGNSAPDKSGLPSDRFSAERTGGSVSTLTIQRTQQEDSAVYLCASSSLPGQDNEQFFGPGTRLTVL.

The V gene is TRBV7-6, the J gene TRBJ1-2, with 7 nucleotides matching TRBD1. J gave up 8 bases and V 4 bases, and 4 bases lay outside the gene matches. The CDR3 covers 12 residues. Germline loops: CDR1 SGHVS, CDR2 FNYEAQ. As DNA, the CDR3 is TGTGCCAGCAGCTCGGGACAGTGGGGCTACACCTTC. This encodes CASSSGQWGYTF.

The chain uses TRBV20-1 and TRBJ2-1; 10 nucleotides match TRBD2. Germline V gives CDR1 DFQATT, CDR2 SNEGSKA (reference sequence). This CDR3 has 15 residues. The trim removed 5 bases at V and 7 bases at J, leaving 11 bases unmatched. The CDR3 sequence: CSAASLAGGDNEQFF. For the CDR3, the DNA is TGCAGTGCTGCCTCCTTAGCGGGAGGCGATAATGAGCAGTTCTTC.

The rearrangement uses TRBV4-3 and TRBJ2-1, with 9 bases aligning to TRBD2. Trimming took 0 bases from V and 4 from J; bases not matched to a gene: 13. This CDR3 region has 19 residues. Germline V gene sequence: CDR1 LGHNA, CDR2 YSLEER. The CDR3 nucleotides read TGCGCCAGCAGCCAAGATACCCTGTCCGAGCGGGAGGTTTACAATGAGCAGTTCTTC. It encodes CASSQDTLSEREVYNEQFF.

This clonotype was counted many times. The chain carries TRBV7-2 and TRBJ1-1; D gene ambiguous. The germline V gene encodes CDR1 SGHTA and CDR2 FQGNSA. Trimming cost V 5 bases and J 8 bases, with 9 bases left between them. The CDR3 covers 11 residues. The CDR3 here is CASSRESEAFF. In DNA form, the CDR3 reads TGTGCCAGCAGCAGGGAATCCGAAGCTTTCTTT.

The V gene is TRBV19, the J gene TRBJ1-5; D uncertain. This CDR3 has 13 residues. V was shortened by 11 bases and J by 4 bases, with 15 bases between the two germline ends. In germline, CDR1 is LNHDA, CDR2 SQIVND (reference sequence). This CDR3 is CACKSTGNQPQHF. In nucleotides, the CDR3 is TGTGCCTGTAAAAGTACGGGGAATCAGCCCCAGCATTTT.

The rearrangement uses TRBV2 and TRBJ2-7, with D uncertain. The CDR3 consists of 10 residues. In germline, CDR1 is SNHLY, CDR2 FYNNEI. V lost 10 bases and J 4 bases, leaving 8 bases between the germline ends. For the CDR3, the DNA is TGTGCCAACAAAAATTACGAGCAGTACTTC. Its protein product is CANKNYEQYF.

This clonotype has a count of ten or more. The V and J genes are TRBV12-3 or TRBV12-4 and TRBJ2-2, with D possibly being TRBD1 (6 bases). This CDR3 comprises 15 residues. The germline V and J ends were trimmed by 5 bases and 2 bases, with 12 bases remaining between them. CDR3 in amino acids: CASSPGTFNTGELFF. CDR3 sequence (DNA): TGTGCCAGCAGTCCAGGGACATTTAACACCGGGGAGCTGTTTTTT.

The J gene is TRBJ2-3, the V gene TRBV6-5, with unresolved D. Germline CDR1 is MNHEY and CDR2 is SVGAGI. The CDR3 totals 14 residues. Trimming took 5 bases from V and 1 from J, leaving 10 bases between them. Here the CDR3 reads CASSPYIGTDTQYF. The CDR3, as DNA: TGTGCCAGCAGTCCCTACATAGGCACAGATACGCAGTATTTT.

This clonotype was counted a few times. The J gene is TRBJ1-1, the V gene TRBV27; the D is unclear. V was pared by 6 bases and J by 6 bases, with 8 bases between. The CDR3 is 11 amino acids. In germline, CDR1 is MNHEY, CDR2 SMNVEV (reference sequence). The CDR3 spells CASRRKAEAFF. CDR3 coding DNA: TGTGCCAGCAGAAGAAAGGCTGAAGCTTTCTTT.

The genes are TRBV6-6 and TRBJ1-6; D is perhaps TRBD1 (5 bases). Germline CDR1 is MNHNY and CDR2 is SVGAGI (reference sequence). The CDR3 extends over 13 amino acids. Trimming took off 8 bases at V and 10 bases at J, with 15 bases between the two ends. The chain's CDR3 is CASWGGKNSPLHF. The CDR3 DNA reads as TGTGCCAGCTGGGGGGGAAAAAACTCACCCCTCCACTTT.

This clonotype was picked up a small number of times. The chain is built from TRBV29-1 and TRBJ1-1; 7 bases align to TRBD1. V lost 7 bases and J lost 1; bases outside the gene matches: 6. Germline V gene data show CDR1 as SQVTM and CDR2 as ANQGSEA. CDR3 length: 13 residues. The CDR3 here is CSAADRANTEAFF. The CDR3 DNA follows: TGCAGCGCTGCTGACAGGGCGAACACTGAAGCTTTCTTT.

This clonotype was recorded a few times. One junction end disagrees with the germline gene, perhaps due to a read error. The chain couples TRBV19 to TRBJ1-1, with D hard to call. The CDR3 length is 14 residues. The germline V gene has CDR1 LNHDA and CDR2 SQIVND (reference sequence). This CDR3 is CASKHPPENTEDFF. The DNA of the CDR3 is TGTGCCAGTAAACACCCTCCAGAGAACACTGAAGATTTCTTT.